This T cell receptor beta chain originates from a study of blood T cells in healthy people across ages. Germline values: CDR1 MDHEN, CDR2 SYDVKM. V lost 5 bases and J 3 bases, leaving 14 bases between the germline ends. The CDR3 length is 15 residues. Alongside a J-beta primer mix, a sample-barcoded 5' primer served in a second PCR lasting 7 to 11 cycles. One entry per CDR3 protein results from TCRdb running MiXCR on the 5' RACE reads. The sample carries 1.5 million to 2 million distinct CDR3 sequences, less than 50% recorded once. The chain employs TRBV28 and TRBJ1-5; a weak D match, TRBD1 (6 bases). The TCR was taken from a woman in her thirties or forties in good health. The specimen sequenced was blood. In DNA, the CDR3 is TGTGCCAGCAGTCCCGCGGGGGACACCAATCAGCCCCAGCATTTT. This codes for CASSPAGDTNQPQHF.